This T cell receptor beta chain was recovered during a study of blood T cell repertoires in COVID-19. The overall study: Sites in the United States, Italy and Spain provided acute and convalescent COVID-19 samples. T cells, B-cell-depleted T cells, or PBMCs supplied cDNA or gDNA.

Original analysis: By means of reference gene primer amplification, nucleated cell counts were estimated. Assay used: immunoSEQ multiplex PCR; TCRdb lists only in-frame clones, some missing. For V, J and clone size, that table is used; D and trimming come from the DNA. The sample yields roughly 200,000 clones, 75% to 90% seen once. This clone has just one count. This receptor was obtained from a woman between 55 and 75 years old with acute or convalescent COVID-19. Sequencing was done on a sample of peripheral blood.

This CDR3 reads CASSFATGSGGNTIYF. CDR3 DNA sequence: TGTGCCAGCAGCTTCGCCACAGGGTCCGGTGGAAACACCATATATTTT. The chain has TRBV11-2 and TRBJ1-3; TRBD1 is a possible D gene (6 bases). V lost 3 bases and J 3 bases, leaving 15 bases between the germline ends. There are 16 residues in the CDR3. Germline-derived CDR1 and CDR2 are SGHAT and FQNNGV.